This T cell receptor (beta chain) stems from a study of cytomegalovirus exposure and HLA in healthy donors. Study-wide points: For presence/absence analyses, sequencing depth was assumed to be roughly uniform across donors. In a later analysis, compared with equally common non-associated chains, HLA-associated beta chains were more expanded.

About this clone: Antigen unknown.

PCR primers comprised 60 Vbeta and 13 Jbeta primers. Here immunoSEQ multiplex PCR was the method, and the copy in TCRdb shows in-frame clones only, minus some. Counted here are hundreds of thousands of clones, 85% to 90% occurring once; the ten biggest clones make up roughly 0.99%. The sequenced sample consisted of PBMCs. This clonotype originated in a young woman in good health and CMV-seronegative.

For the CDR3, the DNA is TGTGCCAGCAGTTACGCGGCCGGCTCCTACGAGCAGTACTTC. It codes for CASSYAAGSYEQYF. J is TRBJ2-7 and V is TRBV6-5, with D hard to call. Germline V gives CDR1 MNHEY, CDR2 SVGAGI. With 2 bases removed from V and 0 bases from J, the gap between germline ends came to 8 bases. This CDR3 is 14 amino acids long.